A selection of T cell receptor beta chains follows, all from one sample in a study of shared clonotypes between healthy human individuals. Using immunoSEQ multiplex PCR, the repertoire was profiled, and TCRdb retains in-frame clones only, with some absent. The sample contains about 2.1 million clones, 93% of which appear only once. The sample consisted of naive CD8+ T cells from PBMCs. The receptor set was obtained from a man in his late teens or twenties in good health. Some clones in this sample may be carry-over from other donors' samples. Both conserved end residues are part of each CDR3. Each record gives: V gene, J gene, clone size, D gene, CDR3 DNA, CDR3 protein. The D gene is left open where the match is weak. Not every row has a clone size; where given, it reads once, few, many or a size class.

V gene: TRBV27; J gene: TRBJ1-1; clone size: -; D gene: -; CDR3 DNA: TGTGCCAGCAGTCCCCTCGGACTCCGAACTGAAGCTTTCTTT; CDR3 protein: CASSPLGLRTEAFF
V gene: TRBV19; J gene: TRBJ2-2; clone size: -; D gene: TRBD1; CDR3 DNA: TGTGCCAGTAGTCTCCATCAGGGGGCCGGGGAGCTGTTTTTT; CDR3 protein: CASSLHQGAGELFF
V gene: TRBV27; J gene: TRBJ1-2; clone size: once; D gene: TRBD1; CDR3 DNA: TGTGCCAGCAGGGAGGGACAGGGCGCCGACTATGGCTACACCTTC; CDR3 protein: CASREGQGADYGYTF
V gene: TRBV11-2; J gene: TRBJ2-3; clone size: -; D gene: -; CDR3 DNA: TGTGCCAGCAGAGGAAGATTAGCCGAAGAGCGCGATACGCAGTATTTT; CDR3 protein: CASRGRLAEERDTQYF
V gene: TRBV4-1; J gene: TRBJ1-5; clone size: -; D gene: -; CDR3 DNA: TGCGCCAGCAGCCCCGGGGGAACTAATCAGCCCCAGCATTTT; CDR3 protein: CASSPGGTNQPQHF
V gene: TRBV27; J gene: TRBJ2-7; clone size: once; D gene: -; CDR3 DNA: TGTGCCAGCAGTTTACCGGGGGCTTCAGTCTACGAGCAGTACTTC; CDR3 protein: CASSLPGASVYEQYF
V gene: TRBV6-4; J gene: TRBJ2-1; clone size: -; D gene: -; CDR3 DNA: TGTGCCAGCAGTGACACTGCAGGTAGACATGAGCAGTTCTTC; CDR3 protein: CASSDTAGRHEQFF
V gene: TRBV27; J gene: TRBJ2-7; clone size: -; D gene: TRBD1; CDR3 DNA: TGTGCCAGCACCCCCAGGGGGCCTTCCTACGAGCAGTACTTC; CDR3 protein: CASTPRGPSYEQYF
V gene: TRBV7-6; J gene: TRBJ2-1; clone size: -; D gene: -; CDR3 DNA: TGTGCCAGCAGCCCCCAGCGGAGCTCCTACAATGAGCAGTTCTTC; CDR3 protein: CASSPQRSSYNEQFF
V gene: TRBV4-3; J gene: TRBJ1-1; clone size: -; D gene: TRBD1; CDR3 DNA: TGCGCCAGCAGCGCATACAGGGGCACGAACACTGAAGCTTTCTTT; CDR3 protein: CASSAYRGTNTEAFF
V gene: TRBV27; J gene: TRBJ2-7; clone size: -; D gene: TRBD1; CDR3 DNA: TGTGCCAGCAGCCTTCGACAGGGTCAATCCTACGAGCAGTACTTC; CDR3 protein: CASSLRQGQSYEQYF
V gene: TRBV29-1; J gene: TRBJ1-3; clone size: once; D gene: -; CDR3 DNA: TGCAGCGTTGTTGGGGGGGTATCTGGAAACACCATATATTTT; CDR3 protein: CSVVGGVSGNTIYF
V gene: TRBV7-8; J gene: TRBJ1-1; clone size: -; D gene: -; CDR3 DNA: TGTGCCAGCAGCTTAGGAATGACTGAAGCTTTCTTT; CDR3 protein: CASSLGMTEAFF
V gene: TRBV6-5; J gene: TRBJ1-3; clone size: -; D gene: -; CDR3 DNA: TGTGCCAGCAGTTATGGAGAAGGAAACACCATATATTTT; CDR3 protein: CASSYGEGNTIYF
V gene: TRBV7-9; J gene: TRBJ2-7; clone size: once; D gene: TRBD2; CDR3 DNA: TGTGCCAGCAGCCCCCCCGGGGGGGCTTATTCCTACGAGCAGTACTTC; CDR3 protein: CASSPPGGAYSYEQYF
V gene: TRBV11-2; J gene: TRBJ2-7; clone size: once; D gene: -; CDR3 DNA: TGTGCCAGCGCCAAAAGAGGGAGGAGCTACGAGCAGTACTTC; CDR3 protein: CASAKRGRSYEQYF
V gene: TRBV6-5; J gene: TRBJ1-1; clone size: -; D gene: TRBD1; CDR3 DNA: TGTGCCAGCAGGACAGGGGGAAACACTGAAGCTTTCTTT; CDR3 protein: CASRTGGNTEAFF
V gene: TRBV7-9; J gene: TRBJ2-5; clone size: -; D gene: -; CDR3 DNA: TGTGCCAGCAGCTCACGAACGGGAGCCTCGGAGACCCAGTACTTC; CDR3 protein: CASSSRTGASETQYF
V gene: TRBV29-1; J gene: TRBJ2-7; clone size: -; D gene: -; CDR3 DNA: TGCAGCGTTGAAGGCCTTTTCCGAGACTACGAGCAGTACTTC; CDR3 protein: CSVEGLFRDYEQYF